What follows describes a single TCR beta chain. This sample is drawn from a study of blood T cell repertoires in COVID-19. Study processing details: For nucleated cells, counts were estimated from reference gene primer amplification. Sequencing used immunoSEQ multiplex PCR; TCRdb keeps in-frame clones, though not all of them. V, J and clone size were drawn from that table, and D and trimming were deduced from the DNA. The sample holds 12,000 or so clones, more than 70% seen once. Germline assignment: CDR1 SGHTA and CDR2 FQGNSA. The V and J ends lost 3 bases and 2 bases respectively, with 11 bases between them. This CDR3 is built from 15 residues.

The chain couples TRBV7-2 to TRBJ2-4; D is possibly TRBD1 (5 bases). The source is a human donor in a cohort sampled during active COVID-19. Input material: peripheral blood. The CDR3 is CASSFSGSSKNIQYF. The CDR3 nucleotides read TGTGCCAGCAGCTTTTCAGGGTCCTCCAAAAACATTCAGTACTTC. Based on the CDR3 plus reference TRBV7-2 and TRBJ2-4, the full variable domain is GAGVSQSPSNKVTEKGKDVELRCDPISGHTALYWYRQSLGQGLEFLIYFQGNSAPDKSGLPSDRFSAERTGGSVSTLTIQRTQQEDSAVYLCASSFSGSSKNIQYFGAGTRLSVL.